These T cell receptor beta chains were read from a single sample in a study of blood T cell repertoires in COVID-19. Measured with immunoSEQ multiplex PCR; TCRdb has only the in-frame clones, and not every one. Of roughly 200,000 clones in the sample, roughly four fifths are singletons; the top ten hold around 4.6%. Sequenced sample: PBMCs or T cells enriched from blood (not recorded which). Every receptor here comes from a woman between 45 and 65 years old who had been exposed to COVID-19. Both conserved end residues are part of each CDR3. A D gene is named only where the DNA matches it firmly. Rows give clone size only sometimes, using once, few, many, or a class for an expanded clone.

v_gene: TRBV2
j_gene: TRBJ1-2
len: 15
abundance: few
d_gene: TRBD1
CDR3aa: CASSERRGQGYGYTF
CDR3nt: TGTGCCAGCAGTGAAAGGCGGGGACAGGGATATGGCTACACCTTC

v_gene: TRBV24-1
j_gene: TRBJ1-4
len: 16
abundance: -
d_gene: TRBD1
CDR3aa: CATSDTGDESNEKLFF
CDR3nt: TGTGCCACCAGTGATACAGGGGACGAGTCTAATGAAAAACTGTTTTTT

v_gene: TRBV3-1/TRBV3-2
j_gene: TRBJ2-7
len: 16
abundance: many
d_gene: TRBD1
CDR3aa: CASSQASGQGSYEQYF
CDR3nt: TGTGCCAGCAGCCAAGCTTCAGGACAGGGGTCCTACGAGCAGTACTTC

v_gene: TRBV27
j_gene: TRBJ1-2
len: 13
abundance: -
d_gene: TRBD1
CDR3aa: CASSLTGQGGYTF
CDR3nt: TGTGCCAGCAGTTTAACTGGACAGGGTGGCTACACCTTC

v_gene: TRBV10-3
j_gene: TRBJ1-2
len: 12
abundance: -
d_gene: -
CDR3aa: CAISENRLGYTF
CDR3nt: TGTGCCATCAGTGAAAACCGACTAGGCTACACCTTC

v_gene: TRBV4-3
j_gene: TRBJ2-2
len: 17
abundance: -
d_gene: TRBD2
CDR3aa: CASSQSGLAGIPGELFF
CDR3nt: TGCGCCAGCAGCCAATCCGGACTAGCGGGGATACCGGGGGAGCTGTTTTTT

v_gene: TRBV5-6
j_gene: TRBJ1-6
len: 14
abundance: -
d_gene: -
CDR3aa: CASSSGVGNSPLHF
CDR3nt: TGTGCCAGCAGCTCAGGGGTGGGCAATTCACCCCTCCACTTT

v_gene: TRBV10-3
j_gene: TRBJ1-1
len: 17
abundance: -
d_gene: -
CDR3aa: CAISAQGTRGMNTEAFF
CDR3nt: TGTGCCATCAGCGCTCAGGGTACTCGTGGTATGAACACTGAAGCTTTCTTT

v_gene: TRBV9
j_gene: TRBJ2-1
len: 15
abundance: -
d_gene: -
CDR3aa: CASSELANSYNEQFF
CDR3nt: TGTGCCAGCAGTGAGCTAGCGAACTCCTACAATGAGCAGTTCTTC

v_gene: TRBV27
j_gene: TRBJ1-4
len: 13
abundance: -
d_gene: -
CDR3aa: CASSYSGNEKLFF
CDR3nt: TGTGCCAGCAGTTACTCGGGTAATGAAAAACTGTTTTTT

v_gene: TRBV2
j_gene: TRBJ2-1
len: 15
abundance: -
d_gene: -
CDR3aa: CASRESRGTYNEQFF
CDR3nt: TGTGCCAGCAGGGAATCCAGGGGAACCTACAATGAGCAGTTCTTC

v_gene: TRBV28
j_gene: TRBJ2-7
len: 13
abundance: -
d_gene: -
CDR3aa: CASSLTVPYEQYF
CDR3nt: TGTGCCAGCAGTCTGACTGTACCCTACGAGCAGTACTTC

v_gene: TRBV3-1/TRBV3-2
j_gene: TRBJ1-2
len: 13
abundance: -
d_gene: -
CDR3aa: CASSQGRGGGYTF
CDR3nt: TGTGCCAGCAGCCAAGGACGCGGGGGCGGCTACACCTTC

v_gene: TRBV20-1
j_gene: TRBJ2-7
len: 16
abundance: -
d_gene: TRBD1
CDR3aa: CSASGWDREGSYEQYF
CDR3nt: TGCAGTGCTAGTGGTTGGGACAGGGAAGGTTCTTACGAGCAGTACTTC

v_gene: TRBV30
j_gene: TRBJ1-3
len: 14
abundance: -
d_gene: -
CDR3aa: CAWRSPGGGNTIYF
CDR3nt: TGTGCCTGGAGGAGTCCAGGAGGAGGAAACACCATATATTTT

v_gene: TRBV19
j_gene: TRBJ1-2
len: 17
abundance: -
d_gene: -
CDR3aa: CASSIGQGPTGGYGYTF
CDR3nt: TGTGCCAGTAGTATAGGCCAAGGGCCAACTGGAGGCTATGGCTACACCTTC

v_gene: TRBV27
j_gene: TRBJ2-2
len: 11
abundance: -
d_gene: -
CDR3aa: CASSLAGELFF
CDR3nt: TGTGCCAGCAGTTTGGCAGGGGAGCTGTTTTTT

v_gene: TRBV19
j_gene: TRBJ1-5
len: 14
abundance: -
d_gene: -
CDR3aa: CASSIKDGDQPQHF
CDR3nt: TGTGCCAGTAGTATAAAGGACGGGGATCAGCCCCAGCATTTT

v_gene: TRBV4-1
j_gene: TRBJ2-2
len: 14
abundance: -
d_gene: -
CDR3aa: CASSQGARTGELFF
CDR3nt: TGCGCCAGCAGCCAGGGGGCGCGAACCGGGGAGCTGTTTTTT

v_gene: TRBV18
j_gene: TRBJ2-7
len: 15
abundance: -
d_gene: -
CDR3aa: CASSEGHGLLYEQYF
CDR3nt: TGTGCCAGCTCAGAAGGACACGGTCTTCTCTACGAGCAGTACTTC

v_gene: TRBV7-6
j_gene: TRBJ2-1
len: 17
abundance: -
d_gene: TRBD2
CDR3aa: CASSLTFSGDSYNEQFF
CDR3nt: TGTGCCAGCAGCTTAACCTTTAGCGGGGATTCCTACAATGAGCAGTTCTTC

v_gene: TRBV7-3
j_gene: TRBJ1-6
len: 14
abundance: -
d_gene: -
CDR3aa: CASSASSYNSPLHF
CDR3nt: TGTGCCAGCAGCGCGAGCTCCTATAATTCACCCCTCCACTTT